Shown below are 8 T cell receptor beta chains from a single sample sequenced in a study of control samples from healthy donors and cancer patients. Libraries were prepared by immunoSEQ multiplex PCR; TCRdb keeps only in-frame clonotypes and omits some of them. The table lists approximately 81,000 clones, roughly 94% of them singletons. Material for sequencing was blood. The receptors derive from a woman aged 18-29 years in good health.

The rearrangement joins TRBV20-1 to TRBJ1-1, with 7 bases aligning to TRBD1. Germline trimming cut 6 bases from V and 10 bases from J; bases unmatched to any gene: 5. CDR1 is DFQATT and CDR2 is SNEGSKA in the germline V gene (reference sequence). The CDR3 length is 10 residues. The CDR3 DNA reads TGCAGTGCAACAGGGGACTCAGCTTTCTTT. It encodes CSATGDSAFF.

The chain links TRBV6-5 to TRBJ2-7, with a possible D match to TRBD2 (5 bases). This CDR3 has 14 residues. V gave up 0 bases and J gave up 0 bases, with 6 bases separating them. Per germline, CDR1 MNHEY and CDR2 SVGAGI. The CDR3 here is CASSYSRGSYEQYF. CDR3 in DNA: TGTGCCAGCAGTTACTCCCGGGGCTCCTACGAGCAGTACTTC.

Comment on this clone: At one of its ends the junction is not consistent with the germline gene, which may arise from a read error. This sequence joins TRBV6-1 and TRBJ1-5; D is perhaps TRBD1 (6 bases). Germline lookup yields CDR1 MNHNS and CDR2 SASEGT. The CDR3 has 12 residues. This CDR3 reads CANSEGGQRQHF. CDR3 DNA sequence: TGTGCCAACAGTGAAGGGGGGCAGCGCCAGCATTTT.

V is TRBV10-3 and J is TRBJ1-1, with D unclear. CDR1 and CDR2 from the germline V gene are ENHRY and SYGVKD. The CDR3 totals 17 residues. Between the trimmed V and J ends, which lost 0 bases and 1 base, there was a span of 15 bases. The CDR3 loop reads CAISESGNRRGNTEAFF. CDR3 coding DNA: TGTGCCATCAGTGAGTCGGGGAACAGACGAGGGAACACTGAAGCTTTCTTT.

The rearrangement joins TRBV28 to TRBJ1-5, with 7 bases aligning to TRBD1. The CDR3 extends over 15 amino acids. Germline assignment: CDR1 MDHEN and CDR2 SYDVKM. The junction had 4 bases not matched to a gene; V was cut back by 5 bases and J by 0 bases. CDR3 DNA sequence: TGTGCCAGCAGTAGCGGGACAGTTAGCAATCAGCCCCAGCATTTT. It encodes CASSSGTVSNQPQHF. The complete variable domain, with remaining parts taken from reference TRBV28 and TRBJ1-5, reads DVKVTQSSRYLVKRTGEKVFLECVQDMDHENMFWYRQDPGLGLRLIYFSYDVKMKEKGDIPEGYSVSREKKERFSLILESASTNQTSMYLCASSSGTVSNQPQHFGDGTRLSIL.

This rearrangement joins TRBV27 to TRBJ1-5; D uncertain. Germline loops: CDR1 MNHEY, CDR2 SMNVEV (reference sequence). The CDR3 length is 17 residues. The ends were cut back, 6 bases at V and 0 bases at J, with 18 bases in the middle. The CDR3 region is CASRARSTSYSNQPQHF. Written as DNA, the CDR3 is TGTGCCAGCAGAGCCCGGTCCACCAGCTATAGCAATCAGCCCCAGCATTTT.

J is TRBJ2-3 and V is TRBV15; D may correspond to TRBD1 or TRBD2 (6 bases each). Germline loops: CDR1 LNHNV, CDR2 YYDKDF (reference sequence). V lost 0 bases and J lost 1, with 20 bases in between. This CDR3 region has 19 residues. For the CDR3, the DNA is TGTGCCACCAGCAGAGATCCCGGAACGGGGGCGGGTGGCACAGATACGCAGTATTTT. This sequence encodes CATSRDPGTGAGGTDTQYF.

The chain carries TRBV28 and TRBJ2-1; D might be TRBD2 (5 bases). V was trimmed by 3 bases and J by 14 bases, leaving 14 bases between them. Germline CDR1 is MDHEN and CDR2 is SYDVKM. CDR3 length: 12 residues. CDR3 region: CASSFTRALEFF. CDR3 nucleotides: TGTGCCAGCAGTTTTACTAGGGCCCTTGAGTTCTTC.